This record covers a single TCR beta chain. This clonotype came up a few times. The antigen it binds to is not known. It has no much larger one-base neighbor in the sample; base qualities were not kept. The method was RT-PCR. The listed sequencing device is NextSeq 550. TCRdb reran the public reads through fastp at Q25 and MiXCR, keeping productive beta chains. All rows with the same CDR3 protein become a single entry with the most common DNA and genes. This sample is represented by roughly 960,000 distinct CDR3 sequences; approximately 19% of them were singletons. Of the sample, under 6.5% is held by the ten largest clones. The source of the sample is a study of patients and donors after allogeneic stem cell transplantation (TCRdb year 2020). V loses 6 bases, J loses 6 bases, and the germline ends lie 21 bases apart. CDR1 and CDR2 are read off the germline V gene as MNHNS and SASEGT. The CDR3 starts with the cysteine, ends with the phenylalanine, and has 17 residues. Here the CDR3 DNA is all that survives: 51 bases in frame from base 1.

This chain is built from TRBV6-1 and TRBJ1-6; the D gene is perhaps TRBD1, on 5 matching bases. Sequenced input: blood, either unsorted or a sorted T cell fraction (not recorded which). This TCR derives from a human donor who was either an allogeneic HSCT recipient or a stem cell or donor lymphocyte infusion donor (not recorded which). It is not recorded whose cells these are; they may come from a transplant donor. The DNA sequence is TGTGCCAGCAGGCTCTTCCCGACAGAAAACGCTAATTCACCCCTCCACTTT. Translated, it reads CASRLFPTENANSPLHF.